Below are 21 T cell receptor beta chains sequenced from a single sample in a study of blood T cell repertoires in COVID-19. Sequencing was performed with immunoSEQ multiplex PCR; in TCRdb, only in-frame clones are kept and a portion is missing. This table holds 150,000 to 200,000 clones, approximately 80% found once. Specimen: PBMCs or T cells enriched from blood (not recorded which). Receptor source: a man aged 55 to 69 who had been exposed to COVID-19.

CDR3 residues: CASSLERGIQPQHF. CDR3 nucleotides: TGTGCCAGCAGTCTAGAAAGGGGGATCCAGCCCCAGCATTTT. This chain connects TRBV14 to TRBJ1-5, with D tentatively TRBD1 (6 bases). Between the trimmed V and J ends, which lost 6 bases and 7 bases, there was a span of 16 bases. The length of the CDR3 is 14 residues. The germline gives CDR1 SGHDN, CDR2 FVKESK.

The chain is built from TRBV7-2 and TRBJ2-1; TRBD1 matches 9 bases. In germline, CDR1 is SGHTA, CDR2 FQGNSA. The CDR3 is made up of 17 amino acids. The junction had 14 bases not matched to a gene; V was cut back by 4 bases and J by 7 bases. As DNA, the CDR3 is TGTGCCAGCAGCTCCCCTCCTCCCGGGACAGGGAGGAATGAGCAGTTCTTC. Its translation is CASSSPPPGTGRNEQFF.

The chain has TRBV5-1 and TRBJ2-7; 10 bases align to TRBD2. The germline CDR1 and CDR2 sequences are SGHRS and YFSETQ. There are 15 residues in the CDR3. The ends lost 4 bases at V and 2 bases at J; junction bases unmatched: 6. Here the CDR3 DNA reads TGCGCCAGCAGCGACGGAGCGGGAGGGCCCTACGAGCAGTACTTC. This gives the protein CASSDGAGGPYEQYF.

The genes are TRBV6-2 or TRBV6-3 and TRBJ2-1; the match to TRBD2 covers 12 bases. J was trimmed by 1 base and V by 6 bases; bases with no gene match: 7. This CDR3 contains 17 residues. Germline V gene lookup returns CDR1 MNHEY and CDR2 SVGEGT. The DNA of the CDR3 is TGTGCCAGCAGCCTACTAGCGGGAGGAGGGTCCTACAATGAGCAGTTCTTC. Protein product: CASSLLAGGGSYNEQFF.

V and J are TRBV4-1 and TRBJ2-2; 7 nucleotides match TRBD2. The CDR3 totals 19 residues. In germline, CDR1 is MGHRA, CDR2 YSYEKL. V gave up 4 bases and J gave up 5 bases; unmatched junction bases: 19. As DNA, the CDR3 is TGCGCCAGCAGCCCGGATGGCTTGGTTGGCGGGAGTGGAACCGGGGAGCTGTTTTTT. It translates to CASSPDGLVGGSGTGELFF.

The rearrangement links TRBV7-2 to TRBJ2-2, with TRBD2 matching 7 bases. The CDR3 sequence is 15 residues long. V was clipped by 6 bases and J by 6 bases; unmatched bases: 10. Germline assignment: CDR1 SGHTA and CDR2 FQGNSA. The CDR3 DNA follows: TGTGCCAGCAGTAGGGCGGGAGAGGTCGCCGGGGAGCTGTTTTTT. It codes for CASSRAGEVAGELFF.

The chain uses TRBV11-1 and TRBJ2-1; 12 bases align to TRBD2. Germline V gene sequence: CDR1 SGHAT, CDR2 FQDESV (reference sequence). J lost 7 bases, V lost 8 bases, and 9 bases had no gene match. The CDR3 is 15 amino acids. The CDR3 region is CASGTSGRLINEQFF. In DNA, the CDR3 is TGTGCCAGCGGAACTAGCGGGAGGCTTATTAATGAGCAGTTCTTC.

The CDR3 is CASSLQDRSNTEAFF. The CDR3 nucleotides are TGCGCCAGCAGCTTACAAGACAGGTCGAACACTGAAGCTTTCTTT. The chain is built from TRBV5-1 and TRBJ1-1; possibly TRBD1 for D (6 bases). CDR1 and CDR2 from the germline V gene are SGHRS and YFSETQ. The CDR3 is made up of 15 amino acids. V was shortened by 2 bases and J by 1 base, with 12 bases between the two germline ends.

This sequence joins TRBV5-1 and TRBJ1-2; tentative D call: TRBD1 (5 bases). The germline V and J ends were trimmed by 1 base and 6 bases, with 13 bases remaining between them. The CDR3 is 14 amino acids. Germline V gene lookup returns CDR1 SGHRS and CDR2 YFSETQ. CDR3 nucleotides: TGCGCCAGCAGCTTGTTACAGGCACGGGATGGCTACACCTTC. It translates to CASSLLQARDGYTF. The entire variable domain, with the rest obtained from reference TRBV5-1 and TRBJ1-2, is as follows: KAGVTQTPRYLIKTRGQQVTLSCSPISGHRSVSWYQQTPGQGLQFLFEYFSETQRNKGNFPGRFSGRQFSNSRSEMNVSTLELGDSALYLCASSLLQARDGYTFGSGTRLTVV.

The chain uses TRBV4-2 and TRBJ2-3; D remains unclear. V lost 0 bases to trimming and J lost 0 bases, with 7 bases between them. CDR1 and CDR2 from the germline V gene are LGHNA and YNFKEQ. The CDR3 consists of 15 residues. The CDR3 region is CASSQDAVSTDTQYF. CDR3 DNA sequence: TGTGCCAGCAGCCAAGATGCGGTTAGCACAGATACGCAGTATTTT.

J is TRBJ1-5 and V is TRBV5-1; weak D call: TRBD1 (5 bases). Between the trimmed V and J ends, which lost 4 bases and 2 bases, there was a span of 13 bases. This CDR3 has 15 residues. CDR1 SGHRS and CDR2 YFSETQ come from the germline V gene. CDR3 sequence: CASSIEPTGNQPQHF. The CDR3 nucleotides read TGCGCCAGCAGCATCGAGCCGACAGGCAATCAGCCCCAGCATTTT.

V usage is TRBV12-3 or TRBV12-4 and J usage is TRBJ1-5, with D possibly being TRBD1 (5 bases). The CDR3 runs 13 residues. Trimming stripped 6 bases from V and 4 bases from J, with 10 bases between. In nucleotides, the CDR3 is TGTGCCAGCAGCACAGGCATTAATCAGCCCCAGCATTTT. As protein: CASSTGINQPQHF.

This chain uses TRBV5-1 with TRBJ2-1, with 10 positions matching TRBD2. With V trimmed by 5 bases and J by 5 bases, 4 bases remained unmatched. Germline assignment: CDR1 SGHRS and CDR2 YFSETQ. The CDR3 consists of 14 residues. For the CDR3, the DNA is TGCGCCAGCAGACTAGCGGGAATACACAATGAGCAGTTCTTC. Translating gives CASRLAGIHNEQFF.

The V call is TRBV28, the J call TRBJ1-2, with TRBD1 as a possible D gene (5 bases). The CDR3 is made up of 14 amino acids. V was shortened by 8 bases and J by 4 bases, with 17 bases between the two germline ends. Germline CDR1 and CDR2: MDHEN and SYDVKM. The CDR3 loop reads CASLKAGGTYGYTF. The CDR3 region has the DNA TGTGCCAGCCTCAAGGCGGGGGGGACCTATGGCTACACCTTC.

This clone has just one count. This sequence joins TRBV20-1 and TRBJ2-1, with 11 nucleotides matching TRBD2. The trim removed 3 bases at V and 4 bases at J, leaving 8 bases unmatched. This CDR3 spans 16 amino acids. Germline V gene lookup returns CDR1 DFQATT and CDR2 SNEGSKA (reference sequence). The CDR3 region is CSASSASGRLYNEQFF. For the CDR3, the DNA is TGCAGTGCTAGTTCCGCTAGCGGGAGGCTTTACAATGAGCAGTTCTTC.

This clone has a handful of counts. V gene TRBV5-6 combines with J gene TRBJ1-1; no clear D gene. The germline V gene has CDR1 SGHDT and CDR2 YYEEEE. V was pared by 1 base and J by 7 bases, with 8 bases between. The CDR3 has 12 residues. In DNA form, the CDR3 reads TGTGCCAGCAGCTTGAACAGCTTTGAAGCTTTCTTT. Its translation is CASSLNSFEAFF.

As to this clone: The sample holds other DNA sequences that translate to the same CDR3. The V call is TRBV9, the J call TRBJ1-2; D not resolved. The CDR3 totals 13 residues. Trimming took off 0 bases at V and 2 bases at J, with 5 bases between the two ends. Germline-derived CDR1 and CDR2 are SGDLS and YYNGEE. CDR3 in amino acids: CASSVAGNYGYTF. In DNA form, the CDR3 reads TGTGCCAGCAGCGTAGCGGGGAACTATGGCTACACCTTC. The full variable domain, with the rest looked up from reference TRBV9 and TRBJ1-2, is DSGVTQTPKHLITATGQRVTLRCSPRSGDLSVYWYQQSLDQGLQFLIQYYNGEERAKGNILERFSAQQFPDLHSELNLSSLELGDSALYFCASSVAGNYGYTFGSGTRLTVV.

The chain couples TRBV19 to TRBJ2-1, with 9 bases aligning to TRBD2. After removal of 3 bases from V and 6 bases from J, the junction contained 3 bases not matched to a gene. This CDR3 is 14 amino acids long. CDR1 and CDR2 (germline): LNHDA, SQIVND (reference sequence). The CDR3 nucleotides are TGTGCCAGTAGTATTCGCGGGAGGGTCAATGAGCAGTTCTTC. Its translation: CASSIRGRVNEQFF.

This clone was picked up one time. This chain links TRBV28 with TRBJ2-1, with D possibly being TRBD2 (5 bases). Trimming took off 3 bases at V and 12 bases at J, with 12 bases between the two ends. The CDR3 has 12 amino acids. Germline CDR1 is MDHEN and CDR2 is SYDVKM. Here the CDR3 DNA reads TGTGCCAGCAGTTTTTCTTTTGAGGGGCAGTTCTTC. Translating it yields CASSFSFEGQFF.

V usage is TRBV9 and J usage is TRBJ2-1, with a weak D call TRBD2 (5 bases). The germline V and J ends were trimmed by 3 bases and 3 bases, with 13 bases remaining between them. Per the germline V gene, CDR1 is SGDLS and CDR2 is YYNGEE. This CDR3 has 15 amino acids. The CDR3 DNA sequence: TGTGCCAGCAGCGCCGATAGCGCGGTCTACAATGAGCAGTTCTTC. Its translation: CASSADSAVYNEQFF.

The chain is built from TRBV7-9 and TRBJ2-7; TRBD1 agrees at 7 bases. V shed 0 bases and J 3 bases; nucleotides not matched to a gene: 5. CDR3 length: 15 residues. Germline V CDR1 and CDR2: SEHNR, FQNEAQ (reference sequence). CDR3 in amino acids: CASSLAGTVGYEQYF. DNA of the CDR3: TGTGCCAGCAGCTTAGCGGGGACAGTGGGCTACGAGCAGTACTTC.